There are a few counts of the clone carrying this T cell receptor (beta chain). From germline, CDR1 is MDHEN and CDR2 SYDVKM. The CDR3 totals 13 residues. Deletions cut 6 bases from V and 4 bases from J, with 10 bases between. Amplified regions were TCR beta CDR3 sequences from RNA transcripts. Using the HTBI primer set, a first-round RT-PCR was run on the TCR CDR3. Via MiXCR, TCRdb re-called the multiplex PCR reads, giving one row per CDR3 protein. The repertoire holds around 700,000 distinct CDR3 sequences, roughly a sixth seen once, with around 17% in the top ten. The data stem from a study of T cells in Graves' hyperthyroidism and ophthalmopathy.

Source material: blood. This clonotype was sampled from a woman between 45 and 65 years old with Graves' hyperthyroidism that later progressed to Graves' ophthalmopathy. The chain uses TRBV28 and TRBJ1-5; D not certain. This CDR3 reads CASRSGTNQPQHF. CDR3 bases: TGTGCCAGCAGGTCAGGTACTAATCAGCCCCAGCATTTT. Combining the CDR3 with reference TRBV28 and TRBJ1-5 gives the whole variable domain DVKVTQSSRYLVKRTGEKVFLECVQDMDHENMFWYRQDPGLGLRLIYFSYDVKMKEKGDIPEGYSVSREKKERFSLILESASTNQTSMYLCASRSGTNQPQHFGDGTRLSIL.